This T cell receptor beta chain came from a study of blood T cells in healthy people across ages (dated by TCRdb to about 2015). At the level of the whole study: Template switching captured roughly one uniquely barcoded TCR beta cDNA molecule per two T cells in model experiments. The donors were split into four age groups: young (average around 15 years), middle-aged (about 40), aged (around 67) and long-lived (approximately 80). The study analyzed two additional independent replicas of 1 million unique cDNA reads from the same blood draw for two donors, one aged 18 to 30 and one aged 80 or older. Using deep sequencing normalized with unique cDNA molecular identifiers, the study measured how TCR beta repertoire diversity changes with age. To avoid experimental bias, donors of different ages were spread randomly across the sequencing lanes.

Systemically healthy Caucasian individuals from Russia, some 40 in total and aged about 6 to 95 years, were included as donors. Each donor gave about 9.8 milliliters of peripheral blood, drawn into EDTA-treated Vacutainer tubes. Ficoll-Paque density-gradient centrifugation was used to isolate PBMCs, with at least 6 million obtained per sample. Total RNA, at least 6 micrograms per sample, was extracted from PBMCs with Trizol reagent. For every donor, an aliquot of PBMCs went through flow cytometry to measure the percentages of naive CD45RAhigh/CD27high T cells. On this clonotype itself: The antigen this receptor binds is unknown. No quality values exist for individual bases; no much larger clone is one base distant.

Via the germline V gene (reference sequence), CDR1 is LNHNV and CDR2 YYDKDF. The CDR3 runs 14 amino acids, cysteine and phenylalanine included. CDR3 DNA only is kept here, 42 bases in frame from base 1. Ends trimmed: V by 5 bases, J by 14 bases; bases unmatched to a gene: 15. The library came from 5' RACE. The sequencer was an Illumina HiSeq 2500. A second roughly 6 to 11 cycle PCR used a sample-barcoded 5' primer and a J-beta primer mix. Each TCR beta cDNA molecule received a unique molecular identifier from a template-switch 5' adaptor carrying 12 random nucleotides. Each sample yielded at least 2.5 million CDR3-containing paired-end reads. The Mint cDNA synthesis kit, primed by a TRBC-specific oligonucleotide, was used to synthesize first-strand cDNA from all RNA. Following uracil-DNA glycosylase treatment, a first 18-cycle PCR with universal primers M1SS and BC2_uni_R was performed on all cDNA. On the authors' methods: For normalization, 1 million high-quality reads were randomly selected from each sample, with every read carrying a distinct molecular identifier. Reads sharing molecular identifiers were discarded rather than binned into consensus sequences. MiTCR, with a Q25 quality threshold and the strictest error-elimination algorithm, was used for CDR3 identification, clonotype clustering and error correction. A nonparametric unseen species model using Euler transformation provided a lower-bound estimate of total TCR beta diversity. TCRdb trimmed public reads at Q25 via fastp, called clones via MiXCR and kept in-frame beta chains. CDR3 protein sequences are deduplicated, and each keeps its most common genes and DNA. V and J calls and clone size were set by TCRdb, not the authors. For this sample there are approximately 670,000 distinct CDR3 sequences; around 38% appear just once. The ten largest clones add up to around 30% of the sample.

General findings and caveats noted by the study authors: As age increased, observed TCR beta diversity per million T cells dropped in a roughly linear way, and a significant reduction was already evident by age 40. Estimates of total diversity based on one million sequenced T cells were considered lower bounds and underestimates. The CMV infection status of donors was not known, potentially confounding age-related changes in expanded clonotypes. Compared with the aged group, more naive CD4+ T cells, fewer expanded clones and increased TCR diversity were shown by the long-lived group, suggesting age selection. Observed TCR beta diversity correlated strongly with the percentage of naive T cells measured by flow cytometry. Conclusive comparison of naive and antigen-experienced compartments was prevented by the profiling of bulk unsorted PBMCs.

The chain joins TRBV15 to TRBJ2-3, and 8 junctional nucleotides match TRBD1. The sequenced material came from blood. The clonotype was recovered from an older man in good health. The DNA sequence follows: TGTGCCACCAGCTCCGACAGGGGACACAGAGACGCGTATTTT. Its coded protein is CATSSDRGHRDAYF.